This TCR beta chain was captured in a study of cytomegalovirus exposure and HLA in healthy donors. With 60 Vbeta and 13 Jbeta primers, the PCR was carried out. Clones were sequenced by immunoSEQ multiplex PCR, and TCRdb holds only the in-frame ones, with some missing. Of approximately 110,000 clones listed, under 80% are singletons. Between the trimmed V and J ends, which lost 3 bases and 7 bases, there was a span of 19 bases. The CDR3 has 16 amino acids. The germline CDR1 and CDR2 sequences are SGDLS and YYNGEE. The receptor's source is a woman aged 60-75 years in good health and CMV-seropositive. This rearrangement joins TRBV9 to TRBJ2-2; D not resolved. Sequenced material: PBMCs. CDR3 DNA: TGTGCCAGCAGCGCATCCATTGGAGAATCGGGCGGGGAGCTGTTTTTT. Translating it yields CASSASIGESGGELFF.